The rows below give T cell receptor beta chains drawn from one sample of a study of cytomegalovirus exposure and HLA in healthy donors. Clones were read by immunoSEQ multiplex PCR, and TCRdb kept only the in-frame ones, dropping some. Here the sample spans approximately 190,000 clones, around 85% being singletons. Sequences were obtained from PBMCs. The receptors derive from a man aged 35-49 years in good health and CMV-seropositive. Each CDR3 is given with its conserved first and last residue. The D gene is left open where the match is weak. Expanded clones get a size class; other rows say once, few or many, or leave the size out.

d_gene	v_gene	j_gene	abundance	CDR3nt	CDR3aa
TRBD1	TRBV14	TRBJ1-5	-	TGTGCCAGCAGCCAGACAGGGTCGGTTCAGCCCCAGCATTTT	CASSQTGSVQPQHF
TRBD1	TRBV9	TRBJ1-2	-	TGTGCCAGCAGCGTAGGGACAGGGGGTTCTAACTATGGCTACACCTTC	CASSVGTGGSNYGYTF
-	TRBV7-2	TRBJ2-5	-	TGTGCCAGCAGCTTAGCGGGGCTGTACCAAGAGACCCAGTACTTC	CASSLAGLYQETQYF
-	TRBV28	TRBJ1-1	-	TGTGCCAGCAACGCAGGGCAAACCACTGAAGCTTTCTTT	CASNAGQTTEAFF
-	TRBV21-1	TRBJ1-6	-	TGTGCCAGCAGCCCTGCCGCTCCGGTTACTTCACCCCTCCACTTT	CASSPAAPVTSPLHF
TRBD2	TRBV28	TRBJ2-7	-	TGTGCCAGCAGCGCCGGGACTAGCGGGGGTTACGAGCAGTACTTC	CASSAGTSGGYEQYF
-	TRBV9	TRBJ2-1	-	TGTGCCAGCAGCCCCGGAACAGGGAACTACAATGAGCAGTTCTTC	CASSPGTGNYNEQFF
TRBD1	TRBV27	TRBJ1-5	-	TGTGCCAGCAGTTCTCGGGACAGTCAGCCCCAGCATTTT	CASSSRDSQPQHF
TRBD1	TRBV30	TRBJ1-1	-	TGTGCCTGGAGTGTCAGGGGGATTAACACTGAAGCTTTCTTT	CAWSVRGINTEAFF
TRBD1	TRBV6-6	TRBJ2-7	-	TGTGCCAGCAGTTACCCGCCGGACAGGGGTTTCTACGAGCAGTACTTC	CASSYPPDRGFYEQYF
-	TRBV5-6	TRBJ2-7	once	TGTGCCAGCATCGTGGGGAGTAACCCCGGGTACGAGCAGTACTTC	CASIVGSNPGYEQYF
TRBD1	TRBV5-4	TRBJ2-7	-	TGTGCCAGCAGCTTGGGGGCCAGTAGACAGGGGAACTACGAGCAGTACTTC	CASSLGASRQGNYEQYF
-	TRBV30	TRBJ1-1	-	TGTGCCTGGAATCAGGGTAAGGGCACTGAAGCTTTCTTT	CAWNQGKGTEAFF
TRBD1	TRBV5-6	TRBJ1-2	-	TGTGCCAGCAGCTTGGACGAGTTAGGGGGCCAGGGCTATGGCTACACCTTC	CASSLDELGGQGYGYTF
-	TRBV12-5	TRBJ2-7	few	TGTGCTAGTGGTTTGTGGGGCCTCGCACAGGCTTCCCCGCCGGCCGAGCAGTACTTC	CASGLWGLAQASPPAEQYF
-	TRBV18	TRBJ2-1	-	TGTGCCAGCTCACCACCGTCTAGACCCTACAATGAGCAGTTCTTC	CASSPPSRPYNEQFF
-	TRBV4-2	TRBJ2-7	-	TGTGCCAGCAGCCTCGAGGAGGCCCAAACCTCAGTCTACGAGCAGTACTTC	CASSLEEAQTSVYEQYF
-	TRBV11-3	TRBJ2-1	-	TGTGCCAGCAGCCCCCGGGGATCCTACAATGAGCAGTTCTTC	CASSPRGSYNEQFF